This is a list of T cell receptor beta chains from one sample in a study of Graves' ophthalmopathy and Graves' hyperthyroidism. Via MiXCR, TCRdb re-called the multiplex PCR reads, giving one row per CDR3 protein. The top ten clones hold roughly 6.9% of a sample with roughly 610,000 distinct CDR3 sequences, 20% to 25% of them seen once. Sequences were obtained from peripheral blood. These receptors were obtained from a woman under 30 with stable Graves' hyperthyroidism. Some clones in this sample may be carry-over from other donors' samples. Both conserved end residues are part of each CDR3. A D gene is named only where the DNA matches it firmly. Clone size is shown for a subset of rows, as once, few, many or a class of expanded clone.

>.|many|TRBJ2-7|TRBV18
TGTGCCAGCTCACCACAAAACACGGCCGAGCAGTACTTC
CASSPQNTAEQYF
>.|many|TRBJ2-7|TRBV11-1
TGTGCCAGCAGCTTAGTACCGGGACTTCTAGGGGTCCACGAGCAGTACTTC
CASSLVPGLLGVHEQYF
>.|many|TRBJ2-4|TRBV11-2
TGTGCCAGCAGCTTAGATGGGGCCAGGGTAGCCAAAAACATTCAGTACTTC
CASSLDGARVAKNIQYF
>TRBD1|many|TRBJ1-5|TRBV7-2
TGTGCCAGCAGCTTTGGGACAGGCAATCAGCCCCAGCATTTT
CASSFGTGNQPQHF
>.|few|TRBJ1-5|TRBV30
TGTGCCTGGAGACCTACAGGCTCCGGGGCCGATCAGCCCCAGCATTTT
CAWRPTGSGADQPQHF
>TRBD1|few|TRBJ2-7|TRBV20-1
TGCAGTGCTAGATCGGGTGACAGGGTGGGCGAGCAGTACTTC
CSARSGDRVGEQYF
>TRBD2|many|TRBJ2-7|TRBV11-2
TGTGCCAGCAGTTTAGGCCTAGCGGGGAGCTACGAGCAGTACTTC
CASSLGLAGSYEQYF
>.|.|TRBJ1-5|TRBV12-3/TRBV12-4
TGTGCCAGCAGTTTGAGGTCCGGGGGTCAGCCCCAGCATTTT
CASSLRSGGQPQHF
>.|many|TRBJ1-1|TRBV29-1
TGCAGCGTTGATCGGGACACTCGAGGACCTGAAGCTTTCTTT
CSVDRDTRGPEAFF
>TRBD1|.|TRBJ1-2|TRBV6-2/TRBV6-3
TGTGCCAGCAGTTATGGACAGGGTATTGGCTACACCTTC
CASSYGQGIGYTF
>TRBD1|few|TRBJ1-1|TRBV20-1
TGCAGTGCTAGAGGTAACAGGGGGCGGTCTGAAGCTTTCTTT
CSARGNRGRSEAFF
>.|many|TRBJ2-7|TRBV11-2
TGTGCCAGCAGCTTAAGTAGAGGGAGTGGAAACGAGCAGTACTTC
CASSLSRGSGNEQYF
>.|.|TRBJ1-1|TRBV9
TGTGCCAGCAGCGTAGGGCGGCCGAACACTGAAGCTTTCTTT
CASSVGRPNTEAFF
>.|.|TRBJ1-2|TRBV12-3/TRBV12-4
TGTGCCAGCAGTCTCTCGGGGCGGACAGCCTATGGCTACACCTTC
CASSLSGRTAYGYTF
>.|few|TRBJ2-5|TRBV27
TGTGCCAGCAGTTTATCCGGGTGGGGAGAGACCCAGTACTTC
CASSLSGWGETQYF
>.|few|TRBJ1-1|TRBV20-1
TGCAGTGCACCCAACCGGGACGGAGGAGGAGGTTTCTTT
CSAPNRDGGGGFF
>.|few|TRBJ2-7|TRBV28
TGTGCCAGCACCTCCACAGGAGGGACCACCTACGAGCAGTACTTC
CASTSTGGTTYEQYF
>TRBD1|.|TRBJ2-5|TRBV27
TGTGCCTGCGGACACAGGGGGCGCCCGGAGACCCAGTACTTC
CACGHRGRPETQYF
>TRBD1|many|TRBJ2-5|TRBV5-1
TGCGCCAGCAGCCCCGGGACAGGGGGCGGAGAGACCCAGTACTTC
CASSPGTGGGETQYF
>.|.|TRBJ1-5|TRBV6-2/TRBV6-3
TGTGCCAGCAGTTATGGGCTTGAACCCCAGCATTTT
CASSYGLEPQHF
>TRBD1|.|TRBJ2-7|TRBV10-3
TGTGCCATCAGTGACCGGGACAGGGCCTACGAGCAGTACTTC
CAISDRDRAYEQYF
>.|many|TRBJ1-1|TRBV30
TGTGCCTGGAGTAAGGGAGGATACACTGAAGCTTTCTTT
CAWSKGGYTEAFF
>.|many|TRBJ2-4|TRBV6-4
TGTGCCAGCAGTGAACTGGCCAAAAACATTCAGTACTTC
CASSELAKNIQYF
>TRBD1|many|TRBJ2-5|TRBV10-1
TGCGCCAGCAGTGGAACGGACAGGGGGCAAGAGACCCAGTACTTC
CASSGTDRGQETQYF
>.|.|TRBJ1-5|TRBV3-1
TGTGCCAGCAGCCAAAAGTGGGCAGGGACGGAGCCCCAGCATTTT
CASSQKWAGTEPQHF
>.|many|TRBJ2-7|TRBV24-1
TGTGCCACCAGTGATCCCCGGGACGGCTACGAGCAGTACTTC
CATSDPRDGYEQYF